In this sample, the clone carrying this T cell receptor beta chain turned up a few times. Its antigen remains unknown. This sample was taken from a study of OX40 agonist ivuxolimab in advanced cancers. Overall study results and limits: At 0.1 to 3.0 mg/kg, CD4+ and CD8+ blood T cells expanded clonally by week 6.

Assay used: immunoSEQ multiplex PCR; TCRdb lists only in-frame clones, some missing. The sample yields 40,000 to 65,000 clones, 88% seen once. Trimming stripped 6 bases from V and 0 bases from J, with 7 bases between. Germline lookup yields CDR1 ENHRY and CDR2 SYGVKD. This CDR3 is 13 amino acids long. V is TRBV10-3 and J is TRBJ2-3, with D perhaps matching TRBD1 (6 bases). The origin of this receptor is an adult with an advanced solid tumor such as melanoma, head and neck, liver or kidney cancer. The input for sequencing was CD4+ or CD8+ T cells sorted from blood, taken in a trial of the OX40 agonist ivuxolimab. CDR3 sequence (DNA): TGTGCCATCAGGGGGGCGAGCACAGATACGCAGTATTTT. This sequence encodes CAIRGASTDTQYF.